This TCR beta chain was documented in a study of blood T cell repertoires in COVID-19. Measured with immunoSEQ multiplex PCR; TCRdb has only the in-frame clones, and not every one. The sample shows a few hundred thousand clones, 65% to 85% of them seen only once. The sequenced sample consisted of peripheral blood. The TCR comes from a woman in her twenties or thirties with COVID-19, enrolled during active disease.

In nucleotides, the CDR3 is TGTGCCAGCAGCGCGCCAACAGACAGGGGGGACGACGAGCAGTACTTC. As protein: CASSAPTDRGDDEQYF. The V gene is TRBV9, the J gene TRBJ2-7; 9 bases are a match to TRBD1. This CDR3 has 16 residues. V was clipped by 3 bases and J by 5 bases; unmatched bases: 12. Germline V lookup: CDR1 SGDLS, CDR2 YYNGEE.